Each of the 15 T cell receptor beta chains below was sequenced from the same sample in a study of T cells in Graves' hyperthyroidism and ophthalmopathy. TCR beta CDR3 regions were amplified from RNA. When the TCR CDR3 underwent first-round RT-PCR, the HTBI primer set was used. Via MiXCR, TCRdb re-called the multiplex PCR reads, giving one row per CDR3 protein. The data hold 350,000 to 400,000 distinct CDR3 sequences, with about a fifth observed a single time. Sequencing was done on a sample of blood. These receptors were collected from a woman younger than 35 with Graves' hyperthyroidism.

This clonotype was counted many times. The CDR3 loop is CSARDSGATYEQYF. The CDR3 nucleotides read TGCAGTGCTAGAGATTCGGGGGCCACCTACGAGCAGTACTTC. The chain recombines TRBV20-1 with TRBJ2-7, with D perhaps matching TRBD1 or TRBD2 (6 bases each). Trimming took 0 bases from V and 2 from J, leaving 11 bases between them. The CDR3 consists of 14 residues. Germline V gives CDR1 DFQATT, CDR2 SNEGSKA (reference sequence).

Many counts were recorded for this clonotype. The chain links TRBV11-2 to TRBJ1-1; D unresolved. V dropped 7 bases and J dropped 1 base, with 13 bases sitting between them. This CDR3 spans 14 amino acids. Per the germline V gene, CDR1 is SGHAT and CDR2 is FQNNGV. The CDR3 reads CASTVNIGNTEAFF. For the CDR3, the DNA is TGTGCCAGCACCGTGAATATCGGGAACACTGAAGCTTTCTTT. The full variable domain, in which reference TRBV11-2 and TRBJ1-1 provide the parts outside the CDR3, is EAGVAQSPRYKIIEKRQSVAFWCNPISGHATLYWYQQILGQGPKLLIQFQNNGVVDDSQLPKDRFSAERLKGVDSTLKIQPAKLEDSAVYLCASTVNIGNTEAFFGQGTRLTVV.

This clonotype was counted many times. The chain couples TRBV15 to TRBJ2-5; 7 positions match TRBD2. The CDR3 consists of 15 residues. J was trimmed by 3 bases and V by 1 base; bases with no gene match: 5. From germline, CDR1 is LNHNV and CDR2 YYDKDF (reference sequence). As DNA, the CDR3 is TGTGCCACCAGCAGAGCGATAAGCGGGAAAGAGACCCAGTACTTC. Its translation: CATSRAISGKETQYF.

This clonotype has at least ten counts. The chain is built from TRBV5-1 and TRBJ2-5, with TRBD1 identical over 7 bases. The CDR3 has 14 amino acids. Unmatched junction bases numbered 5, after V lost 4 bases and J lost 2 bases. Germline loops: CDR1 SGHRS, CDR2 YFSETQ. CDR3 DNA sequence: TGCGCCAGCAGCAGAGACAGGGAACAAGAGACCCAGTACTTC. Translation: CASSRDREQETQYF.

The table lists this clonotype with many counts. DNA of the CDR3: TGTGCCAGCAGCTTAGTAGCGGGGGGGGAGACCCAGTACTTC. Its protein product is CASSLVAGGETQYF. The V call is TRBV7-8, the J call TRBJ2-5, with 11 bases lining up with TRBD2. CDR3 size: 14 residues. The V and J ends lost 1 base and 5 bases, in that order; junction bases with no gene match: 0. The V gene's germline CDR1 is SGHVS and CDR2 FQNEAQ.

This clonotype was picked up many times. The chain joins TRBV27 to TRBJ1-2; perhaps TRBD1 as D (6 bases). CDR1 is MNHEY, CDR2 SMNVEV, per germline (reference sequence). The CDR3 has 13 amino acids. Trimming took off 3 bases at V and 6 bases at J, with 11 bases between the two ends. The DNA of the CDR3 is TGTGCCAGCAGTTTCGGGGGGGCTAATGGCTACACCTTC. It encodes CASSFGGANGYTF.

This clonotype has at least ten counts. The genes are TRBV6-5 and TRBJ1-1; 9 positions match TRBD1. The CDR3 extends over 15 amino acids. Germline V gene lookup returns CDR1 MNHEY and CDR2 SVGAGI. Germline trimming cut 2 bases from V and 4 bases from J; bases unmatched to any gene: 5. Here the CDR3 reads CASSYTTTGGTEAFF. The CDR3 DNA reads TGTGCCAGCAGTTACACCACGACAGGGGGCACTGAAGCTTTCTTT.

V and J are TRBV11-2 and TRBJ2-7; D perhaps matches TRBD1 (6 bases). CDR3 length: 16 residues. Germline V lookup: CDR1 SGHAT, CDR2 FQNNGV. V gave up 0 bases and J gave up 3 bases, with 15 bases separating them. The CDR3 DNA reads as TGTGCCAGCAGCTTAGATCTTGGGACATCAATCTACGAGCAGTACTTC. Translating gives CASSLDLGTSIYEQYF.

The chain employs TRBV30 and TRBJ1-3; no firm D call. Trimming removed 4 bases from V and 0 bases from J, with 13 bases in between. The CDR3 length is 15 residues. CDR1 GTSNPN and CDR2 SVGIG come from the germline V gene (reference sequence). The CDR3 reads CAWTITGFSGNTIYF. The CDR3, as DNA: TGTGCCTGGACCATCACCGGCTTCTCTGGAAACACCATATATTTT.

This clonotype showed up many times. The chain couples TRBV6-5 to TRBJ1-2; D not resolved. Looked up from germline, CDR1 is MNHEY and CDR2 is SVGAGI. This CDR3 is 15 amino acids long. V was trimmed by 6 bases and J by 5 bases, leaving 19 bases between them. The CDR3 loop is CASSLKGPMGYGYTF. CDR3 nucleotides: TGTGCCAGCAGCCTTAAAGGACCAATGGGATATGGCTACACCTTC.

This clonotype was seen ten or more times. The chain employs TRBV6-5 and TRBJ1-1; D gene uncertain. Trimming cost V 2 bases and J 2 bases, with 9 bases left between them. CDR1 is MNHEY, CDR2 SVGAGI, per germline. The CDR3 is made up of 14 amino acids. The CDR3 DNA reads as TGTGCCAGCAGTTACGGGTCGGGCAACACTGAAGCTTTCTTT. It encodes CASSYGSGNTEAFF.

This clonotype was observed at least ten times. CDR3: CASSFTTNTEAFF. CDR3 DNA: TGTGCCAGCAGTTTCACTACGAACACTGAAGCTTTCTTT. The J gene is TRBJ1-1, the V gene TRBV28; D not certain. Per the germline V gene, CDR1 is MDHEN and CDR2 is SYDVKM. Trimming took 3 bases from V and 1 from J, leaving 6 bases between them. This CDR3 region has 13 residues.

The chain carries TRBV15 and TRBJ2-1; TRBD1 is a possible D gene (6 bases). Trimming removed 1 base from V and 8 bases from J, with 15 bases in between. Germline CDR1 and CDR2: LNHNV and YYDKDF (reference sequence). The CDR3 has 15 amino acids. This CDR3 is CATSRVGRGKYEQFF. The DNA for the CDR3 is TGTGCCACCAGCAGAGTCGGCAGGGGAAAGTATGAGCAGTTCTTC. The whole variable domain, filled in from reference TRBV15 and TRBJ2-1, reads DAMVIQNPRYQVTQFGKPVTLSCSQTLNHNVMYWYQQKSSQAPKLLFHYYDKDFNNEADTPDNFQSRRPNTSFCFLDIRSPGLGDTAMYLCATSRVGRGKYEQFFGPGTRLTVL.

This clonotype was detected only a few times. CDR3 loop: CASSLDSAAINYGYTF. CDR3 in DNA: TGTGCCAGCAGCTTAGATTCGGCAGCGATAAACTATGGCTACACCTTC. The J gene is TRBJ1-2, the V gene TRBV11-2; D is ambiguous. Germline V gene sequence: CDR1 SGHAT, CDR2 FQNNGV. V shed 0 bases and J shed 2 bases, with 13 bases lying between them. The CDR3 has 16 amino acids.

The chain recombines TRBV5-5 with TRBJ2-4; no definite D call. The V gene lost 2 bases and the J gene lost 3 bases, with 6 bases spanning the gap. This CDR3 is built from 13 residues. From germline, CDR1 is SGHKS and CDR2 YYEKEE (reference sequence). CDR3 amino acids: CASSLAHKNIQYF. Here the CDR3 DNA reads TGTGCCAGCAGCTTAGCCCACAAAAACATTCAGTACTTC.